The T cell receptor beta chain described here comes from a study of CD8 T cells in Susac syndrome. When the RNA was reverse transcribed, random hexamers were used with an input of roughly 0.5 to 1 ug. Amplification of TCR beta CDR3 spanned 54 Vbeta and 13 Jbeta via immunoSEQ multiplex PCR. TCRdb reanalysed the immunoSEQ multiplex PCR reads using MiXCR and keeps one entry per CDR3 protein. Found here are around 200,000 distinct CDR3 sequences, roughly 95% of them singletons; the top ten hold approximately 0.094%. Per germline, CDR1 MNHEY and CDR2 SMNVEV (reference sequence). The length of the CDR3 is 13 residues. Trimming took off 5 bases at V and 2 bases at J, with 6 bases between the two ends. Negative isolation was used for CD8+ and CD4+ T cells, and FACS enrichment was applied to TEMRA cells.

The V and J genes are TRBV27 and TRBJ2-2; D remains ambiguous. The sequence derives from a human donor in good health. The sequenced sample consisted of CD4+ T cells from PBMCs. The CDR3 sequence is CASSAFNTGELFF. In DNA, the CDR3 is TGTGCCAGCAGTGCCTTTAACACCGGGGAGCTGTTTTTT.